This is a list of T cell receptor beta chains from one sample in a study of shared clonotypes between healthy human individuals. Sequencing used immunoSEQ multiplex PCR; TCRdb keeps in-frame clones, though not all of them. The data contain approximately 2,000,000 clones, 85% to 95% of them singletons. Sequencing was done on a sample of naive CD4+ T cells from PBMCs. Every receptor here comes from a man between 18 and 29 years old in good health. Some clones in this sample may be carry-over from other donors' samples. Both conserved end residues are part of each CDR3. Each record gives: D gene, J gene, clone size, V gene, CDR3 DNA, CDR3 protein. A D gene is named only where the DNA matches it firmly. Some rows mark clone size as missing; the rest say once, few, many or name a class of expanded clone.

d_call: .; j_call: TRBJ2-3; clone_size: once; v_call: TRBV7-2; cdr3_nt: TGTGCCAGCAGCTTAGAGTCTGGTTACACAGATACGCAGTATTTT; cdr3_aa: CASSLESGYTDTQYF
d_call: .; j_call: TRBJ1-2; clone_size: .; v_call: TRBV28; cdr3_nt: TGTGCCAGCAGTAGGACAGTACCCTATGGCTACACCTTC; cdr3_aa: CASSRTVPYGYTF
d_call: .; j_call: TRBJ1-1; clone_size: .; v_call: TRBV10-2; cdr3_nt: TGCGCCAGCAGTGAATTTACTGGGGGGTCTGAAGCTTTCTTT; cdr3_aa: CASSEFTGGSEAFF
d_call: .; j_call: TRBJ1-4; clone_size: .; v_call: TRBV6-1; cdr3_nt: TGTGCCAGCAGTGTAGGTGCAACTAATGAAAAACTGTTTTTT; cdr3_aa: CASSVGATNEKLFF
d_call: TRBD1; j_call: TRBJ2-3; clone_size: .; v_call: TRBV5-6; cdr3_nt: TGTGCCAGCAGCTCAGGGGGTACAGATACGCAGTATTTT; cdr3_aa: CASSSGGTDTQYF
d_call: .; j_call: TRBJ1-2; clone_size: .; v_call: TRBV28; cdr3_nt: TGTGCCAGCAGTTTAGGGCAGGGAATTGGTTATGGCTACACCTTC; cdr3_aa: CASSLGQGIGYGYTF
d_call: .; j_call: TRBJ2-7; clone_size: .; v_call: TRBV9; cdr3_nt: TGTGCCAGCAGCGTAGAACAGGGCGCCTACGAGCAGTACTTC; cdr3_aa: CASSVEQGAYEQYF
d_call: .; j_call: TRBJ1-1; clone_size: few; v_call: TRBV11-2; cdr3_nt: TGTGCCAGCAGTTTGGACGGAGAAGCTTTCTTT; cdr3_aa: CASSLDGEAFF
d_call: .; j_call: TRBJ2-1; clone_size: .; v_call: TRBV5-4; cdr3_nt: TGTGCCAGCAGCTTGTCAGGCGTCACCTACAATGAGCAGTTCTTC; cdr3_aa: CASSLSGVTYNEQFF
d_call: .; j_call: TRBJ2-2; clone_size: .; v_call: TRBV18; cdr3_nt: TGTGCCAGCTCACCACCTACCGGGGCCGGGGAGCTGTTTTTT; cdr3_aa: CASSPPTGAGELFF
d_call: .; j_call: TRBJ1-5; clone_size: .; v_call: TRBV29-1; cdr3_nt: TGCAGCGTTGATTCGGGGGCAAATAGCAATCAGCCCCAGCATTTT; cdr3_aa: CSVDSGANSNQPQHF
d_call: TRBD1; j_call: TRBJ1-1; clone_size: .; v_call: TRBV28; cdr3_nt: TGTGCCAGCCTTAGGGACAGGGGCACTGAAGCTTTCTTT; cdr3_aa: CASLRDRGTEAFF
d_call: .; j_call: TRBJ2-2; clone_size: .; v_call: TRBV19; cdr3_nt: TGTGCCAGTAGTATCACCTGGCAGGTCACCGGGGAGCTGTTTTTT; cdr3_aa: CASSITWQVTGELFF
d_call: .; j_call: TRBJ2-5; clone_size: .; v_call: TRBV28; cdr3_nt: TGTGCCAGCAGTTTGGGTATCCAAGAGACCCAGTACTTC; cdr3_aa: CASSLGIQETQYF
d_call: TRBD1; j_call: TRBJ2-1; clone_size: .; v_call: TRBV7-8; cdr3_nt: TGTGCCAGCAGCTTCCGGCGGGACAGGTACAATGAGCAGTTCTTC; cdr3_aa: CASSFRRDRYNEQFF
d_call: .; j_call: TRBJ1-2; clone_size: .; v_call: TRBV5-1; cdr3_nt: TGCGCCAGCAGCGTCTCCACAGGGCTTGGCTACACCTTC; cdr3_aa: CASSVSTGLGYTF
d_call: .; j_call: TRBJ2-5; clone_size: .; v_call: TRBV29-1; cdr3_nt: TGCAGCCTTCTCCACCCCGGTCAAGAGACCCAGTACTTC; cdr3_aa: CSLLHPGQETQYF
d_call: TRBD2; j_call: TRBJ2-7; clone_size: .; v_call: TRBV28; cdr3_nt: TGTGCCAGCCGCTCGGGACTAGCGGGAGCACGCGAGCAGTACTTC; cdr3_aa: CASRSGLAGAREQYF
d_call: TRBD1; j_call: TRBJ1-1; clone_size: .; v_call: TRBV19; cdr3_nt: TGTGCCAGTACTACGACAGGGGGCACGTTCACTGAAGCTTTCTTT; cdr3_aa: CASTTTGGTFTEAFF
d_call: TRBD1; j_call: TRBJ2-1; clone_size: .; v_call: TRBV5-5; cdr3_nt: TGTGCCAGCAGCCCGTTACCGGGACAGGGGTTGGACGAGCAGTTCTTC; cdr3_aa: CASSPLPGQGLDEQFF